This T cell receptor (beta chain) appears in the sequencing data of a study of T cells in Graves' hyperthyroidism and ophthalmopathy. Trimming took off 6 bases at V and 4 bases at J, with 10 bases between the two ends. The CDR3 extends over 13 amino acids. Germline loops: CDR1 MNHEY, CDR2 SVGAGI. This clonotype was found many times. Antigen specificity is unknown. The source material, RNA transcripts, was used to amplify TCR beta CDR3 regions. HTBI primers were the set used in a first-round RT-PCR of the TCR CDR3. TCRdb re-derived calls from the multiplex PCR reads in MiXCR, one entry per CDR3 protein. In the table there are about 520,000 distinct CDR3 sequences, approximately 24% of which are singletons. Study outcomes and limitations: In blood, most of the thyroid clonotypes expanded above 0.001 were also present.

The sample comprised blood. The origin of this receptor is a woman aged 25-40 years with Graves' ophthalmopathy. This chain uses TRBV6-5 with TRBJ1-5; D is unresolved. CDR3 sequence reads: CASRPKRNQPQHF. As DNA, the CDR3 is TGTGCCAGCAGGCCAAAGAGGAATCAGCCCCAGCATTTT.